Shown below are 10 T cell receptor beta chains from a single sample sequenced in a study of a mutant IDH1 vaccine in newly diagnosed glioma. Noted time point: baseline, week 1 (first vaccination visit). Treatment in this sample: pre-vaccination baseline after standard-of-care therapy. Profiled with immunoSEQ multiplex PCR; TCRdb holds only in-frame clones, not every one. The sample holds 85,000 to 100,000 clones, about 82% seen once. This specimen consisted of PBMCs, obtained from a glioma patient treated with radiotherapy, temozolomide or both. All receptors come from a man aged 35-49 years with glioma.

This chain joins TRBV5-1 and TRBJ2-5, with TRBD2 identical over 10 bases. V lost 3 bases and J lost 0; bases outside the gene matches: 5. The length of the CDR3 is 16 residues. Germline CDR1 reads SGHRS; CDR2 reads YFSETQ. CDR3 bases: TGCGCCAGCAGCTATAGTACTAGCGGGGACCAAGAGACCCAGTACTTC. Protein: CASSYSTSGDQETQYF.

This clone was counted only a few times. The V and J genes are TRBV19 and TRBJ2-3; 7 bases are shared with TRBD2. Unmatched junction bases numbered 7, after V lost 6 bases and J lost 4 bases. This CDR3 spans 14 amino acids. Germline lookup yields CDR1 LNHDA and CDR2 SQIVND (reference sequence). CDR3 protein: CASRPRGSPDTQYF. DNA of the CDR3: TGTGCCAGTAGGCCGCGGGGGTCGCCAGATACGCAGTATTTT.

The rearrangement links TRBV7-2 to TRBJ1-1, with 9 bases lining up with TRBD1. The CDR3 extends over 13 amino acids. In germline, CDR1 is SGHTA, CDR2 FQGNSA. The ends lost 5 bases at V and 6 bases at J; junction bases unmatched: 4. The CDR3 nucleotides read TGTGCCAGCAGCCCTAGACAGGGGGCTGAAGCTTTCTTT. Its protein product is CASSPRQGAEAFF.

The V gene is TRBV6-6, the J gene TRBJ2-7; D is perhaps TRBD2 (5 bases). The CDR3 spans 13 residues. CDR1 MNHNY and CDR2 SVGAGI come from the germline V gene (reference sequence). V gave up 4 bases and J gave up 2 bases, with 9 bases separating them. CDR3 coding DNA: TGTGCCAGCAGTTTCCCGGGAACCTACGAGCAGTACTTC. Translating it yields CASSFPGTYEQYF.

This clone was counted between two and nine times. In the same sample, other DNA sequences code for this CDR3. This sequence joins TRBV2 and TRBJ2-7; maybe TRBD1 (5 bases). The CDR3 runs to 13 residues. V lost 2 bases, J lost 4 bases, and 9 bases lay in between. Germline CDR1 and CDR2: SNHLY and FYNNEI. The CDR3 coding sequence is TGTGCCAGCAGTGAAACAGGCCCATACGAGCAGTACTTC. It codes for CASSETGPYEQYF.

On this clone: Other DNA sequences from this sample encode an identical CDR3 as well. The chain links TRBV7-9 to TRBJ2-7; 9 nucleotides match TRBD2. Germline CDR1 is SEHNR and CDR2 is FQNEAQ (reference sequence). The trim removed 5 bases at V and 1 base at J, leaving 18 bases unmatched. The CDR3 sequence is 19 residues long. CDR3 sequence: CASSLPRRGAGGISYEQYF. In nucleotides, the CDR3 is TGTGCCAGCAGCCTCCCCAGGAGGGGAGCGGGAGGAATTTCCTACGAGCAGTACTTC.

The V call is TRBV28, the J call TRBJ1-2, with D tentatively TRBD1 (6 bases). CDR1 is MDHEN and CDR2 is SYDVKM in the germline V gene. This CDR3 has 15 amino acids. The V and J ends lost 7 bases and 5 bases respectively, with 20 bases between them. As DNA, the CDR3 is TGTGCCAGCATCCATTCTGGACAGTCTTTTTATGGCTACACCTTC. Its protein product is CASIHSGQSFYGYTF.

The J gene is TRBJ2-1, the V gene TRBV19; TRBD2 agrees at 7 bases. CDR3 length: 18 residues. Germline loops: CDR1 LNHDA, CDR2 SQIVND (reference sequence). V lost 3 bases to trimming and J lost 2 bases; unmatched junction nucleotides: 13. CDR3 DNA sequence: TGTGCCAGTAGTATCCCCCCAAGAGCGGGACTTACCTACAATGAGCAGTTCTTC. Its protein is CASSIPPRAGLTYNEQFF.

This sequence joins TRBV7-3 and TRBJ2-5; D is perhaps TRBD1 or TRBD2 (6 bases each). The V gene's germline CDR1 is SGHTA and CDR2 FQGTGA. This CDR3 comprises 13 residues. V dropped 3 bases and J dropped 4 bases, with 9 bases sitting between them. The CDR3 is CASSFGGGETQYF. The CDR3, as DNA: TGTGCCAGCAGCTTCGGAGGGGGAGAGACCCAGTACTTC.

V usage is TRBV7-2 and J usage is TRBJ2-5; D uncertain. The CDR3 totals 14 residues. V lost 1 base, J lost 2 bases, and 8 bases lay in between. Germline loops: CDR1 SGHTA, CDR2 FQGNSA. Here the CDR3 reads CASSLGGRQETQYF. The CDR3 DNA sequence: TGTGCCAGCAGCTTAGGCGGCCGGCAAGAGACCCAGTACTTC.